Below, 25 T cell receptor beta chains from the same sample are listed, as sequenced in a study of cytomegalovirus exposure and HLA in healthy donors. Use of 60 Vbeta and 13 Jbeta primers characterized the PCR. Sequencing was performed with immunoSEQ multiplex PCR; in TCRdb, only in-frame clones are kept and a portion is missing. The sample lists some 160,000 clones; 70% to 85% were seen once. The source material was PBMCs. The receptors come from a woman aged 25 to 45 in good health and CMV-seronegative.

This clone came up once. V and J are TRBV29-1 and TRBJ2-3; no clear D. V lost 3 bases and J lost 4, with 11 bases in between. The germline gives CDR1 SQVTM, CDR2 ANQGSEA. The length of the CDR3 is 13 residues. The CDR3 DNA sequence: TGCAGCGTTGAGATTATGGGCGCAGATACGCAGTATTTT. This encodes CSVEIMGADTQYF.

The chain uses TRBV12-5 and TRBJ2-3; 8 nucleotides line up with TRBD1. Looked up from germline, CDR1 is LGHNT and CDR2 is FRNRAP. V lost 5 bases, J lost 6 bases, and 10 bases stayed unmatched. The CDR3 has 15 amino acids. The CDR3 DNA follows: TGTGCTAGTGGTCCGGGACAGGAAGGAGTGGATACGCAGTATTTT. Its protein is CASGPGQEGVDTQYF.

J is TRBJ1-2 and V is TRBV4-1, with 9 bases aligning to TRBD1. The CDR3 covers 16 residues. Germline loops: CDR1 MGHRA, CDR2 YSYEKL. Trimming took 0 bases from V and 3 from J; bases not matched to a gene: 5. CDR3 DNA sequence: TGCGCCAGCAGCCAAGATGGGACAGGGATCGACTATGGCTACACCTTC. As protein: CASSQDGTGIDYGYTF.

The count of this clone is one. CDR3 protein: CASTRGDSGEQFF. The CDR3 nucleotides are TGTGCCAGCACCCGGGGGGATAGCGGGGAGCAGTTCTTC. This chain joins TRBV7-3 and TRBJ2-1; 7 positions agree with TRBD2. The CDR3 runs 13 residues. Germline CDR1 is SGHTA and CDR2 is FQGTGA. After removal of 7 bases from V and 10 bases from J, the junction contained 10 bases not matched to a gene.

The chain is built from TRBV27 and TRBJ2-3, with 7 bases aligning to TRBD2. The CDR3 totals 16 residues. Germline CDR1 is MNHEY and CDR2 is SMNVEV (reference sequence). The V and J ends lost 4 bases and 2 bases, in that order; junction bases with no gene match: 9. CDR3 sequence (DNA): TGTGCCAGCAGTTACAGGCTAGCGGATCCCACAGATACGCAGTATTTT. It yields the protein CASSYRLADPTDTQYF.

This clone turned up a few times. The CDR3 DNA follows: TGTGCCAGCAGCTTGGGGGGCGCTAGCGGGGCGTACAATGAGCAGTTCTTC. It specifies CASSLGGASGAYNEQFF. The chain combines TRBV5-4 with TRBJ2-1; 9 nucleotides align to TRBD2. Germline CDR1 and CDR2: SGHNT and YYREEE (reference sequence). The CDR3 runs to 17 residues. V lost 0 bases, J lost 4 bases, and 8 bases stayed unmatched.

CDR3 protein: CAWSVRRSGRAEAFF. The CDR3 DNA follows: TGTGCCTGGAGTGTACGGAGAAGCGGGAGGGCTGAAGCTTTCTTT. V usage is TRBV30 and J usage is TRBJ1-1; D unclear. The V gene lost 0 bases and the J gene lost 6 bases, with 17 bases spanning the gap. Germline assignment: CDR1 GTSNPN and CDR2 SVGIG (reference sequence). The CDR3 has 15 amino acids.

This rearrangement joins TRBV5-1 to TRBJ2-7; 7 bases are shared with TRBD1. Germline V gene lookup returns CDR1 SGHRS and CDR2 YFSETQ. The CDR3 runs 14 residues. The J segment lost 3 bases and the V segment lost 4 bases, leaving 7 bases of the junction unmatched. CDR3 sequence: CASSPWDSLYEQYF. CDR3 DNA sequence: TGCGCCAGCAGCCCTTGGGACAGCCTCTACGAGCAGTACTTC.

This sequence joins TRBV4-2 and TRBJ1-1; no definite D call. Looked up from germline, CDR1 is LGHNA and CDR2 is YNFKEQ. V was cut by 0 bases and J by 1 base, with 12 bases left in between. The CDR3 is made up of 16 amino acids. CDR3 DNA: TGTGCCAGCAGCCAAGATCAAGCATTTTGGAACACTGAAGCTTTCTTT. Protein: CASSQDQAFWNTEAFF.

This clone has a handful of counts. The germline gene is not matched at one end of the junction; a read error may be the cause. The rearrangement joins TRBV25-1 to TRBJ1-2, with 7 bases matching TRBD1. Germline V lookup: CDR1 MGHDK, CDR2 SYGVNS. The CDR3 consists of 13 residues. The CDR3 coding sequence is TGTGCCAGCAGTGAAAGGGGGCAGGCCAACAACATTTTC. Encoded protein: CASSERGQANNIF.

The chain couples TRBV29-1 to TRBJ2-5, with TRBD2 matching over 7 bases. Gene TRBJ2-7 matches the end of the DNA better, so the J call may be wrong. In germline, CDR1 is SQVTM, CDR2 ANQGSEA. This CDR3 has 14 amino acids. CDR3 coding DNA: TGCAGCGTTGGAAGCAGGGAGGGTACCTACGAGCAGTACTTC. This translates into CSVGSREGTYEQYF.

The chain is built from TRBV5-6 and TRBJ2-1; possible D gene TRBD2, 7 bases. Trimming stripped 1 base from V and 7 bases from J, with 18 bases between. Germline CDR1 and CDR2: SGHDT and YYEEEE. The CDR3 spans 16 residues. The CDR3 is CASSLLAGAGLNEQFF. CDR3 nucleotides: TGTGCCAGCAGCTTGCTTGCGGGGGCGGGTCTGAATGAGCAGTTCTTC. Looking up the rest from reference TRBV5-6 and TRBJ2-1 gives the full variable domain: DAGVTQSPTHLIKTRGQQVTLRCSPKSGHDTVSWYQQALGQGPQFIFQYYEEEERQRGNFPDRFSGHQFPNYSSELNVNALLLGDSALYLCASSLLAGAGLNEQFFGPGTRLTVL.

The V gene is TRBV6-1, the J gene TRBJ2-5; 11 bases are a match to TRBD1. The ends lost 5 bases at V and 4 bases at J; junction bases unmatched: 3. The CDR3 runs 14 residues. CDR1 and CDR2 from the germline V gene are MNHNS and SASEGT. DNA for the CDR3: TGTGCCAGCAGTTTGGACAGGGGGCGAGAGACCCAGTACTTC. This sequence encodes CASSLDRGRETQYF.

V and J are TRBV7-2 and TRBJ1-4; TRBD1 agrees at 8 bases. The CDR3 consists of 16 residues. Germline values: CDR1 SGHTA, CDR2 FQGNSA. Trimming took 6 bases from V and 0 from J; bases not matched to a gene: 6. The CDR3 spells CASRSGTGATNEKLFF. CDR3 sequence (DNA): TGTGCCAGCAGGAGCGGGACAGGTGCAACTAATGAAAAACTGTTTTTT.

V gene TRBV6-1 combines with J gene TRBJ1-3, with D perhaps TRBD1 (5 bases). The germline V gene has CDR1 MNHNS and CDR2 SASEGT. V was clipped by 2 bases and J by 4 bases, with 12 bases between them. This CDR3 has 15 residues. The CDR3 DNA sequence: TGTGCCAGCAGTGAAAGGGTGGGGCAGGGAAACACCATATATTTT. Its translation is CASSERVGQGNTIYF.

This chain uses TRBV4-1 with TRBJ1-6; 11 nucleotides match TRBD1. With V trimmed by 0 bases and J by 12 bases, 7 bases remained unmatched. Germline V lookup: CDR1 MGHRA, CDR2 YSYEKL. This CDR3 contains 16 residues. CDR3: CASSQDPPGQGGPLHF. Here the CDR3 DNA reads TGCGCCAGCAGCCAAGACCCACCGGGACAGGGGGGACCCCTCCACTTT.

This chain joins TRBV5-1 and TRBJ2-3; maybe TRBD2 (6 bases). The germline V gene encodes CDR1 SGHRS and CDR2 YFSETQ. V was clipped by 4 bases and J by 0 bases, with 12 bases between them. The length of the CDR3 is 15 residues. The CDR3 protein is CASSVSGASTDTQYF. The CDR3 bases are TGCGCCAGCAGCGTTAGCGGAGCTAGCACAGATACGCAGTATTTT.

The genes are TRBV4-1 and TRBJ2-7, with D maybe TRBD1 (5 bases). CDR1 MGHRA and CDR2 YSYEKL come from the germline V gene. This CDR3 is built from 13 residues. V gave up 0 bases and J gave up 6 bases, with 9 bases separating them. The CDR3 DNA reads TGCGCCAGCAGCCAAGACAGGGAAAGCGAGCAGTACTTC. This gives the protein CASSQDRESEQYF.

There are a few counts of this clone. The V gene is TRBV4-2, the J gene TRBJ1-1, with 9 positions matching TRBD1. Germline V lookup: CDR1 LGHNA, CDR2 YNFKEQ. V was clipped by 0 bases and J by 6 bases; unmatched bases: 5. CDR3 length: 15 residues. CDR3 nucleotide sequence: TGTGCCAGCAGCCAAGATGGGACAGGGTATGCTGAAGCTTTCTTT. Protein: CASSQDGTGYAEAFF.

Note on this clone: The conserved phenylalanine or tryptophan normally closing the CDR3 is absent here, so this likely arose from a read error. The chain joins TRBV13 to TRBJ2-7; 9 positions agree with TRBD1. Per the germline V gene, CDR1 is PRHDT and CDR2 is FYEKMQ (reference sequence). This CDR3 spans 15 amino acids. V gave up 5 bases and J gave up 1 base; unmatched junction bases: 6. CDR3 loop: CASSPRTGESYEQYL. The CDR3 bases are TGTGCCAGCAGCCCAAGGACAGGGGAGTCCTACGAGCAGTACCTC.

This clone appeared a single time. This rearrangement joins TRBV25-1 to TRBJ1-5, with D possibly TRBD1 on 6 matching bases. V was clipped by 6 bases and J by 2 bases, with 14 bases between them. This CDR3 is built from 15 residues. The germline V gene has CDR1 MGHDK and CDR2 SYGVNS. CDR3 loop: CASSPLGAGNQPQHF. The CDR3 bases are TGTGCCAGCAGCCCCTTGGGGGCCGGCAATCAGCCCCAGCATTTT.

In its sample, this clone was seen a few times. The chain's CDR3 is CASSFDRGNTEAFF. The DNA of the CDR3 is TGCGCCAGCAGCTTCGACCGAGGGAACACTGAAGCTTTCTTT. The rearrangement links TRBV5-1 to TRBJ1-1; D remains unclear. The CDR3 length is 14 residues. Trimming took off 2 bases at V and 1 base at J, with 9 bases between the two ends. Per the germline V gene, CDR1 is SGHRS and CDR2 is YFSETQ. Combining the CDR3 with reference TRBV5-1 and TRBJ1-1 gives the whole variable domain KAGVTQTPRYLIKTRGQQVTLSCSPISGHRSVSWYQQTPGQGLQFLFEYFSETQRNKGNFPGRFSGRQFSNSRSEMNVSTLELGDSALYLCASSFDRGNTEAFFGQGTRLTVV.

CDR3 loop: CASSLRNSGIPQHF. The CDR3 DNA reads TGTGCCAGCAGTTTACGAAACTCGGGGATCCCCCAGCATTTT. This rearrangement joins TRBV28 to TRBJ1-5; D not certain. CDR1 is MDHEN, CDR2 SYDVKM, per germline. The CDR3 length is 14 residues. V was shortened by 2 bases and J by 10 bases, with 15 bases between the two germline ends.

V gene TRBV7-9 combines with J gene TRBJ2-3; D unclear. V was cut by 4 bases and J by 1 base, with 12 bases left in between. Germline CDR1 is SEHNR and CDR2 is FQNEAQ (reference sequence). This CDR3 is 15 amino acids long. The CDR3 reads CASSSSSIRTDTQYF. CDR3 nucleotides: TGTGCCAGCAGCTCAAGCTCGATACGCACAGATACGCAGTATTTT.

CDR3: CASSFRETVSYGYTF. The CDR3 bases are TGTGCCAGCAGCTTCAGAGAGACAGTATCCTATGGCTACACCTTC. The rearrangement joins TRBV7-2 to TRBJ1-2; perhaps TRBD1 as D (5 bases). The CDR3 length is 15 residues. V lost 3 bases, J lost 4 bases, and 15 bases lay in between. Per the germline V gene, CDR1 is SGHTA and CDR2 is FQGNSA.